These 7 T cell receptor beta chains were all obtained from the same sample, sequenced in a study of graft-versus-host responses after intestinal transplantation. Assay: immunoSEQ multiplex PCR; the TCRdb copy retains only in-frame clones and omits some. The repertoire consists of about 21,000 clones, with 80% to 95% occurring once and the leading ten covering over 40%. The input for sequencing was PBMCs, taken 262 days after intestinal transplant. These receptors came from a human patient who received an intestinal transplant, so some T cells may come from the graft donor.

This clone has just one count. The CDR3, as DNA: TGTGCCAGCAGCGAACCAGGGGGCGGAAACTATGGCTACACCTTC. Its translation: CASSEPGGGNYGYTF. The chain is built from TRBV11-3 and TRBJ1-2; 8 nucleotides line up with TRBD1. The CDR3 consists of 15 residues. Germline assignment: CDR1 SGHNT and CDR2 YENEEA. V shed 5 bases and J 2 bases; nucleotides not matched to a gene: 7. The whole variable domain, filled in from reference TRBV11-3 and TRBJ1-2, reads EAGVVQSPRYKIIEKKQPVAFWCNPISGHNTLYWYLQNLGQGPELLIRYENEEAVDDSQLPKDRFSAERLKGVDSTLKIQPAELGDSAVYLCASSEPGGGNYGYTFGSGTRLTVV.

This clone was observed a single time. This chain links TRBV27 with TRBJ2-7; 10 bases match TRBD2. The germline V gene has CDR1 MNHEY and CDR2 SMNVEV (reference sequence). There are 15 residues in the CDR3. The junction had 10 bases not matched to a gene; V was cut back by 6 bases and J by 5 bases. CDR3 in DNA: TGTGCCAGCAGGGCGGAACTAGCGGGACTTCACGAGCAGTACTTC. As protein: CASRAELAGLHEQYF.

This rearrangement joins TRBV5-1 to TRBJ2-1, with 10 bases identical to TRBD2. Germline CDR1 and CDR2: SGHRS and YFSETQ. This CDR3 comprises 17 residues. Trimming at V came to 0 bases and at J to 5 bases, leaving 8 bases not matched to a gene. The chain's CDR3 is CASSLAQSSGGNNEQFF. For the CDR3, the DNA is TGCGCCAGCAGCTTGGCCCAATCTAGCGGGGGAAACAATGAGCAGTTCTTC.

The chain is built from TRBV27 and TRBJ1-2; the D is unclear. The CDR3 consists of 18 residues. The V end lost 4 bases, the J end lost 4 bases, and 25 bases lay between the germline ends. Germline V lookup: CDR1 MNHEY, CDR2 SMNVEV (reference sequence). The CDR3 sequence: CASSSSPGQATYPYGYTF. CDR3 bases: TGTGCCAGCAGTTCCTCCCCCGGCCAGGCGACGTATCCCTATGGCTACACCTTC.

Only one count was recorded for this clone. Other DNA sequences in this sample translate to the same CDR3. This rearrangement joins TRBV6-1 to TRBJ2-3; 11 bases are shared with TRBD2. Trimming removed 2 bases from V and 4 bases from J; junction bases left unmatched: 2. Germline CDR1 and CDR2: MNHNS and SASEGT. The CDR3 is 15 residues long. The CDR3 region is CASSELAGGPDTQYF. The CDR3 DNA reads TGTGCCAGCAGTGAACTAGCGGGAGGCCCAGATACGCAGTATTTT.

V is TRBV7-9 and J is TRBJ2-2; D is unclear. V gave up 1 base and J gave up 6 bases, with 6 bases separating them. This CDR3 spans 13 amino acids. Germline V gene lookup returns CDR1 SEHNR and CDR2 FQNEAQ (reference sequence). The CDR3 spells CASSLVKAGELFF. CDR3 DNA sequence: TGTGCCAGCAGCTTAGTCAAGGCCGGGGAGCTGTTTTTT.

The chain employs TRBV2 and TRBJ2-1, with a possible D match to TRBD1 (6 bases). Germline CDR1 reads SNHLY; CDR2 reads FYNNEI. This CDR3 contains 14 residues. Trimming left V 4 bases short and J 2 bases short, with 9 bases between. The CDR3 nucleotides are TGTGCCAGCAGTGTGTCAGGGGCCTACAATGAGCAGTTCTTC. Protein product: CASSVSGAYNEQFF.